The 23 T cell receptor beta chains given below trace back to one sample, sequenced in a study of human T cells and chemical hapten exposure. The time point is: healthy volunteer bleed at 6 weeks. Unfractionated whole blood served as the source for total RNA extraction. TCRdb recomputed calls from the RACE reads with MiXCR, one row per CDR3 protein. The table shows approximately 84,000 distinct CDR3 sequences, with over 8.5% occurring only once. Sequencing was carried out using whole blood. The source is a male donor in good health. Some clones in this sample may be carry-over from other donors' samples.

In its sample, this clonotype was seen a few times. This chain's CDR3 is CSARHRGRKTQYF. The CDR3 nucleotides read TGCAGTGCTAGGCACAGGGGACGGAAGACCCAGTACTTC. The chain is built from TRBV20-1 and TRBJ2-5, with 7 nucleotides matching TRBD1. Germline V gene sequence: CDR1 DFQATT, CDR2 SNEGSKA (reference sequence). This CDR3 has 13 amino acids. J lost 6 bases, V lost 3 bases, and 7 bases had no gene match.

The CDR3 loop is CASSRRQGSSYNSPLHF. Here the CDR3 DNA reads TGTGCCAGCAGCCGGAGACAGGGGAGCTCCTATAATTCACCCCTCCACTTT. The chain uses TRBV7-9 and TRBJ1-6, with 8 bases identical to TRBD1. V lost 5 bases, J lost 0 bases, and 6 bases stayed unmatched. This CDR3 contains 17 residues. Germline lookup yields CDR1 SEHNR and CDR2 FQNEAQ (reference sequence).

CDR3 residues: CASSLSIRLAKNIQYF. For the CDR3, the DNA is TGTGCCAGCAGTTTATCGATCAGATTAGCCAAAAACATTCAGTACTTC. The chain carries TRBV27 and TRBJ2-4, with D unresolved. CDR1 and CDR2 (germline): MNHEY, SMNVEV (reference sequence). Between the trimmed V and J ends, which lost 0 bases and 0 bases, there was a span of 9 bases. The CDR3 is 16 amino acids.

In its sample, this clonotype was seen a few times. This chain uses TRBV6-2 or TRBV6-3 with TRBJ2-1; 8 bases match TRBD2. Germline assignment: CDR1 MNHEY and CDR2 SVGEGT. There are 16 residues in the CDR3. V trimming: 0 bases; J trimming: 4 bases; junction bases outside the gene matches: 5. CDR3 DNA: TGTGCCAGCAGTTACTCAGCCACTAGCGGTTACAATGAGCAGTTCTTC. Its protein product is CASSYSATSGYNEQFF.

The chain is built from TRBV2 and TRBJ1-6; D is unclear. This CDR3 region has 10 residues. The V gene lost 8 bases and the J gene lost 8 bases, with 4 bases spanning the gap. Per germline, CDR1 SNHLY and CDR2 FYNNEI. The CDR3 bases are TGTGCCAGCGGGGATTCACCCCTCCACTTT. It specifies CASGDSPLHF.

In this sample, this clonotype turned up a few times. The chain links TRBV19 to TRBJ1-1; weak D call: TRBD1 (5 bases). This CDR3 comprises 19 residues. Germline CDR1 and CDR2: LNHDA and SQIVND (reference sequence). Deletions cut 1 base from V and 2 bases from J, with 23 bases between. The CDR3, as DNA: TGTGCCAGTAGTATAGGCATATACCAACTGCGGAGGGACAACACTGAAGCTTTCTTT. Translated, it gives CASSIGIYQLRRDNTEAFF.

Many counts were recorded for this clonotype. The J gene is TRBJ1-1, the V gene TRBV10-2; TRBD1 is a possible D gene (5 bases). This CDR3 comprises 13 residues. V was pared by 10 bases and J by 4 bases, with 16 bases between. Germline V lookup: CDR1 WSHSY, CDR2 SAAADI. CDR3 DNA: TGCGCCACCCGTAGGGGTCTGGGCACTGAAGCTTTCTTT. It specifies CATRRGLGTEAFF.

Ten or more counts support this clonotype. The chain links TRBV27 to TRBJ2-7; 8 bases align to TRBD1. Germline assignment: CDR1 MNHEY and CDR2 SMNVEV (reference sequence). V gave up 10 bases and J gave up 0 bases; unmatched junction bases: 11. The CDR3 is 15 amino acids. The DNA of the CDR3 is TGTGCCACTGGAAATGGCAGGGGGCTCTCCTACGAGCAGTACTTC. This encodes CATGNGRGLSYEQYF.

The chain carries TRBV5-1 and TRBJ2-5; TRBD1 aligns across 7 bases. Germline V gives CDR1 SGHRS, CDR2 YFSETQ. There are 15 residues in the CDR3. V lost 4 bases, J lost 2 bases, and 8 bases stayed unmatched. The CDR3 protein is CASSPGPGQQETQYF. Written as DNA, the CDR3 is TGCGCCAGCAGCCCGGGGCCGGGACAGCAAGAGACCCAGTACTTC.

V usage is TRBV9 and J usage is TRBJ2-1; either TRBD1 or TRBD2 may fit D (5 bases each). V lost 0 bases, J lost 5 bases, and 12 bases lay in between. Germline lookup yields CDR1 SGDLS and CDR2 YYNGEE. The CDR3 is 15 residues long. DNA for the CDR3: TGTGCCAGCAGCGTAGCTGCTAGAGGGGACAATGAGCAGTTCTTC. Translating it yields CASSVAARGDNEQFF.

In this sample, this clonotype turned up many times. V is TRBV5-1 and J is TRBJ2-7; D is unclear. The CDR3 spans 15 residues. In germline, CDR1 is SGHRS, CDR2 YFSETQ. V lost 5 bases to trimming and J lost 4 bases, with 19 bases between them. This chain's CDR3 is CASRSGTTLGYEQYF. Here the CDR3 DNA reads TGCGCCAGCAGGTCGGGTACCACGCTCGGTTACGAGCAGTACTTC.

This clonotype came up a few times. The chain recombines TRBV3-1 with TRBJ2-2, with 7 bases that match TRBD1. CDR1 is LGHDT and CDR2 is YNNKEL in the germline V gene (reference sequence). There are 17 residues in the CDR3. V lost 2 bases to trimming and J lost 0 bases; unmatched junction nucleotides: 6. CDR3 amino acids: CASSQNRGPTNTGELFF. CDR3 nucleotide sequence: TGTGCCAGCAGCCAAAACAGGGGTCCAACGAACACCGGGGAGCTGTTTTTT.

There are a few counts of this clonotype. The V call is TRBV6-5, the J call TRBJ2-1; maybe TRBD1 (5 bases). V lost 2 bases, J lost 9 bases, and 5 bases lay in between. The CDR3 loop spans 11 amino acids. The germline V gene encodes CDR1 MNHEY and CDR2 SVGAGI. This chain's CDR3 is CASSYRGEQFF. CDR3 sequence (DNA): TGTGCCAGCAGTTACAGGGGTGAGCAGTTCTTC.

The rearrangement links TRBV7-2 to TRBJ2-5; 12 bases agree with TRBD1. J was trimmed by 5 bases and V by 5 bases; bases with no gene match: 3. Germline V CDR1 and CDR2: SGHTA, FQGNSA. There are 14 residues in the CDR3. The CDR3 DNA sequence: TGTGCCAGCAGCCCGGGACAGGGGGCTGAGACCCAGTACTTC. Protein sequence: CASSPGQGAETQYF.

This chain connects TRBV7-2 to TRBJ2-5; D possibly corresponds to TRBD1 (6 bases). The CDR3 length is 16 residues. Trimming removed 5 bases from V and 1 base from J, with 17 bases in between. The germline gives CDR1 SGHTA, CDR2 FQGNSA. This chain's CDR3 is CASSARQVGGQETQYF. CDR3 DNA: TGTGCCAGCAGCGCCCGACAGGTCGGAGGCCAAGAGACCCAGTACTTC.

This chain's CDR3 is CASSLDSRARPNYGYTF. The CDR3, as DNA: TGTGCCAGCAGCTTAGATAGCAGGGCTAGACCAAACTATGGCTACACCTTC. V is TRBV11-2 and J is TRBJ1-2; the D gene is possibly TRBD1 (5 bases). Deletions cut 0 bases from V and 2 bases from J, with 16 bases between. CDR1 and CDR2 from the germline V gene are SGHAT and FQNNGV. This CDR3 is built from 17 residues.

This clonotype has at least ten counts. The chain joins TRBV4-2 to TRBJ2-1; TRBD2 matches at 10 bases. The junction had 12 bases not matched to a gene; V was cut back by 0 bases and J by 7 bases. Germline CDR1 LGHNA, CDR2 YNFKEQ. The CDR3 has 18 residues. The CDR3 coding sequence is TGTGCCAGCAGCCAAGATTGGACTAGCGGCGCCTCCGGGAATGAGCAGTTCTTC. This sequence encodes CASSQDWTSGASGNEQFF.

This clonotype was found many times. The genes are TRBV5-1 and TRBJ1-2; the match to TRBD1 covers 8 bases. The CDR3 extends over 14 amino acids. J was trimmed by 8 bases and V by 0 bases; bases with no gene match: 6. The germline gives CDR1 SGHRS, CDR2 YFSETQ. The CDR3 is CASSLAGTGGGYTF. In DNA form, the CDR3 reads TGCGCCAGCAGCTTGGCCGGGACAGGAGGCGGCTACACCTTC.

This clonotype was counted a few times. The chain carries TRBV6-6 and TRBJ2-7; tentative D call: TRBD1 (5 bases). The CDR3 consists of 14 residues. With 2 bases removed from V and 3 bases from J, the gap between germline ends came to 11 bases. Germline loops: CDR1 MNHNY, CDR2 SVGAGI (reference sequence). CDR3 nucleotides: TGTGCCAGCAGTTACAAGGACACAGGCTACGAGCAGTACTTC. Translated, it gives CASSYKDTGYEQYF.

This clonotype came up a few times. This chain uses TRBV29-1 with TRBJ2-3, with 8 nucleotides matching TRBD1. The J segment lost 7 bases and the V segment lost 7 bases, leaving 10 bases of the junction unmatched. This CDR3 contains 13 residues. The germline V gene has CDR1 SQVTM and CDR2 ANQGSEA. CDR3 residues: CSGSGGRRNTQYF. The CDR3, as DNA: TGCAGCGGTTCAGGGGGCCGGCGAAATACGCAGTATTTT.

In its sample, this clonotype was seen many times. V usage is TRBV6-5 and J usage is TRBJ1-1; 8 bases are a match to TRBD1. The V gene end was trimmed by 6 bases and the J gene end by 8 bases; junction bases not matched to a gene: 5. Looked up from germline, CDR1 is MNHEY and CDR2 is SVGAGI. This CDR3 spans 12 amino acids. The DNA for the CDR3 is TGTGCCAGCAGCCGGACAGGGTTCGAAGCTTTCTTT. This gives the protein CASSRTGFEAFF.

This clonotype was seen only a few times. The chain has TRBV28 and TRBJ1-2; 7 bases align to TRBD1. This CDR3 is 14 amino acids long. Germline values: CDR1 MDHEN, CDR2 SYDVKM. V lost 4 bases and J lost 3; bases outside the gene matches: 5. CDR3 sequence (DNA): TGTGCCAGCAGTTCCGGGACAGTAGACTATGGCTACACCTTC. It translates to CASSSGTVDYGYTF.

The V gene is TRBV6-5, the J gene TRBJ1-3, with a tentative D call TRBD1 (5 bases). The V gene lost 9 bases and the J gene lost 4 bases, with 16 bases spanning the gap. There are 14 residues in the CDR3. Germline V gene sequence: CDR1 MNHEY, CDR2 SVGAGI. The CDR3 DNA sequence: TGTGCCAGTGGCGGGACGTCGGCCGGAAACACCATATATTTT. This codes for CASGGTSAGNTIYF.